This T cell receptor (beta chain) was retrieved from a study of T cell repertoires in cytomegalovirus infection. Study-wide points: The response measured ex vivo was dominated by TCR beta clonotypes (HLA-C-restricted and CMV-specific). Identification of carriers of CMV plus the relevant HLA was performed using cumulative public TCR beta family frequency.

To note about this clonotype: The antigen is unknown.

The CDR3 loop spans 14 amino acids. Per the germline V gene, CDR1 is SGHAT and CDR2 is FQNNGV. The ends lost 4 bases at V and 4 bases at J; junction bases unmatched: 3. TCRdb used MiXCR to reprocess the reads, holding one entry per CDR3 protein. The table lists about 85,000 distinct CDR3 sequences, approximately 43% of them singletons. V gene TRBV11-2 combines with J gene TRBJ2-7; 11 bases align to TRBD1. The clonotype originates from a human donor in good health (CMV status not recorded). Some clones in this sample may be carry-over from other donors' samples. Material: CD8+ T cells from cultured PBMCs, obtained from culture after CMV antigen stimulation. For the CDR3, the DNA is TGTGCCAGCAGCTCCGGACAGGGGGCTTACGAGCAGTACTTC. Translating gives CASSSGQGAYEQYF.